The clone carrying this T cell receptor beta chain turned up a few times. The PBMCs were taken from around 9 ml of fresh peripheral blood. CDR1 is LNHDA, CDR2 SQIVND, per germline (reference sequence). The CDR3 contains 14 residues. The ends lost 3 bases at V and 3 bases at J; junction bases unmatched: 4. This sample stems from a study of Graves' ophthalmopathy and Graves' hyperthyroidism. For repertoire sequencing, the TCR beta CDR3 regions were amplified from RNA transcripts. HTBI-primed RT-PCR formed the first round, and a multiplex PCR formed the second. MiXCR was run by TCRdb on the multiplex PCR reads, yielding one entry per CDR3 protein. The profile shows 400,000 or so distinct CDR3 sequences, about 16% of them singletons.

The sample consisted of peripheral blood. The clonotype was recovered from a woman under 30 with stable Graves' hyperthyroidism. The chain couples TRBV19 to TRBJ1-1; 7 bases map to TRBD1. The CDR3 loop is CASSMRGQYTEAFF. CDR3 DNA sequence: TGTGCCAGTAGTATGAGGGGACAGTACACTGAAGCTTTCTTT.